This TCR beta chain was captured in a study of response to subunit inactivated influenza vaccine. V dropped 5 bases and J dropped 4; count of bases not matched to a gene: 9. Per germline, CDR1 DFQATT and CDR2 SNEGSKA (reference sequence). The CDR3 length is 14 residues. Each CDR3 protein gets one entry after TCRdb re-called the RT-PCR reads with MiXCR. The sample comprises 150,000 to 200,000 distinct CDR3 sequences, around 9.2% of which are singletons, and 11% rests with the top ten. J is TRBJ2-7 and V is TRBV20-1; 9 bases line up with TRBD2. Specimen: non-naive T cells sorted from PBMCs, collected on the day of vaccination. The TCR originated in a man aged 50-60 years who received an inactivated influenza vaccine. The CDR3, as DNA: TGCAGTGCTCCGGATAGCGGGAGAACTTACGAGCAGTACTTC. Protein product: CSAPDSGRTYEQYF.